The entry below gives a single TCR beta chain sequence along with its context. Its antigen is not identified. This specimen comes from a study of T cell responses to AZD1222 COVID-19 vaccine. Points from the study as a whole: Variant regions that are unmutated are reportedly the target of nearly half of spike-specific TCRs. Recipients of two AZD1222 doses showed rising Spike-specific TCR breadth and depth. The donor group comprised mostly white British people and more females; the analysis possibly underestimated clonal diversity. Just a handful of AZD1222 recipients tested seropositive at baseline.

Profiling relied on immunoSEQ multiplex PCR, and the TCRdb table lists in-frame clones only, not all of them. Of tens of thousands of clones detected, roughly four fifths appear once; the ten largest clones hold about 6%. The CDR3 contains 16 residues. Germline lookup yields CDR1 MDHEN and CDR2 SYDVKM. After removal of 6 bases from V and 4 bases from J, the junction contained 14 bases not matched to a gene. The sequence came from an adult who received the AZD1222 COVID-19 vaccine. The material sequenced was peripheral blood, taken 28 days after the second AZD1222 dose. The rearrangement links TRBV28 to TRBJ2-5; 7 bases align to TRBD1. CDR3 amino acids: CASRPLADRVGETQYF. CDR3 bases: TGTGCCAGCAGACCGCTTGCCGACAGGGTGGGAGAGACCCAGTACTTC.